The 15 T cell receptor beta chains in this list originate from one sample, sequenced in a study of shared clonotypes between healthy human individuals. Sequenced by immunoSEQ multiplex PCR; TCRdb stores in-frame clones only, minus some. The sample yields some 2 million clones, roughly 94% seen once. Positively selected for CCR7, the CD45RO-negative cells used as naive CD8 cells excluded terminally differentiated effector memory CD45RA+ cells. The sequencing input was naive CD8+ T cells sorted from blood. These receptors originate from a man younger than 35 in good health.

The V and J genes are TRBV9 and TRBJ2-1; 8 bases agree with TRBD2. Germline CDR1 SGDLS, CDR2 YYNGEE. CDR3 length equals 16 residues. The V and J ends lost 4 bases and 7 bases, in that order; junction bases with no gene match: 13. The CDR3 here is CASSPHGAGDGNEQFF. The CDR3 coding sequence is TGTGCCAGCAGCCCTCATGGAGCGGGAGATGGAAATGAGCAGTTCTTC.

This chain links TRBV7-9 with TRBJ1-1; no definite D call. CDR1 is SEHNR, CDR2 FQNEAQ, per germline (reference sequence). The CDR3 contains 15 residues. Trimming removed 2 bases at V and 4 bases at J, with 14 bases between. The CDR3 coding sequence is TGTGCCAGCAGCTTAATCACATCTCCGTCCACTGAAGCTTTCTTT. It specifies CASSLITSPSTEAFF.

A note on this clone: The sample carries other DNA sequences with the same CDR3. The chain combines TRBV7-6 with TRBJ1-1; a possible D gene is TRBD1 (5 bases). This CDR3 has 13 residues. Trimming shortened V by 3 bases and J by 1 base, and 6 bases separated the two germline ends. Germline V gene data show CDR1 as SGHVS and CDR2 as FNYEAQ. CDR3 bases: TGTGCCAGCAGCTTGAGGGGGAACACTGAAGCTTTCTTT. It translates to CASSLRGNTEAFF.

This clone has only one observation. The chain's CDR3 is CASSNRDWNNEQFF. The CDR3 DNA reads TGTGCCAGTAGTAACCGGGACTGGAACAATGAGCAGTTCTTC. This chain uses TRBV19 with TRBJ2-1; perhaps TRBD2 as D (6 bases). This CDR3 has 14 residues. The germline V and J ends were trimmed by 4 bases and 5 bases, with 12 bases remaining between them. The germline gives CDR1 LNHDA, CDR2 SQIVND (reference sequence).

The chain carries TRBV6-1 and TRBJ2-7; 8 nucleotides match TRBD1. V lost 5 bases to trimming and J lost 2 bases; unmatched junction nucleotides: 8. The CDR3 has 15 residues. Per germline, CDR1 MNHNS and CDR2 SASEGT. CDR3 DNA sequence: TGTGCCAGCAGTCCCGTAGACAGGGGTCCCTACGAGCAGTACTTC. This translates into CASSPVDRGPYEQYF.

The table lists this clone with a few counts. The chain uses TRBV6-5 and TRBJ1-2; tentative D call: TRBD1 (5 bases). The CDR3 contains 13 residues. Germline CDR1 reads MNHEY; CDR2 reads SVGAGI. Trimming took off 3 bases at V and 5 bases at J, with 10 bases between the two ends. The chain's CDR3 is CASSYQSGYGYTF. The CDR3 DNA sequence: TGTGCCAGCAGTTATCAATCAGGGTATGGCTACACCTTC.

The CDR3 DNA reads TGCAGCGTTGCCGGATGGGGGGCTAGCTATGGCTACACCTTC. Residues: CSVAGWGASYGYTF. V gene TRBV29-1 combines with J gene TRBJ1-2, with D possibly TRBD1 on 6 matching bases. The V end lost 4 bases, the J end lost 4 bases, and 16 bases lay between the germline ends. From germline, CDR1 is SQVTM and CDR2 ANQGSEA. CDR3 length: 14 amino acids.

V is TRBV4-3 and J is TRBJ2-7; 10 nucleotides agree with TRBD2. V shed 2 bases and J 3 bases; nucleotides not matched to a gene: 4. Per germline, CDR1 LGHNA and CDR2 YSLEER. There are 15 residues in the CDR3. The CDR3 nucleotides are TGCGCCAGCAGCCAACTCCTAGCGGGAGACTACGAGCAGTACTTC. Its translation: CASSQLLAGDYEQYF.

The rearrangement links TRBV18 to TRBJ2-1; D is possibly TRBD2 (5 bases). Germline-derived CDR1 and CDR2 are KGHSH and LQKENI. Trimming removed 0 bases from V and 6 bases from J, with 12 bases in between. The CDR3 spans 15 residues. This CDR3 is CASSPPGPEGNEQFF. CDR3 coding DNA: TGTGCCAGCTCACCACCAGGTCCTGAGGGCAATGAGCAGTTCTTC.

This clone has just one count. The chain recombines TRBV6-1 with TRBJ1-5, with D unresolved. This CDR3 is 15 amino acids long. In germline, CDR1 is MNHNS, CDR2 SASEGT. Trimming took off 3 bases at V and 4 bases at J, with 13 bases between the two ends. The CDR3 spells CASSEWSAKNQPQHF. CDR3 in DNA: TGTGCCAGCAGTGAGTGGTCGGCTAAAAATCAGCCCCAGCATTTT.

The chain is built from TRBV27 and TRBJ1-6; no clear D gene. The V end lost 3 bases, the J end lost 3 bases, and 12 bases lay between the germline ends. This CDR3 is 16 amino acids long. CDR1 is MNHEY and CDR2 is SMNVEV in the germline V gene (reference sequence). CDR3 in amino acids: CASSFRHPGYNSPLHF. The DNA for the CDR3 is TGTGCCAGCAGTTTTAGGCACCCGGGCTATAATTCACCCCTCCACTTT.

The V and J genes are TRBV4-3 and TRBJ2-7, with a tentative D call TRBD2 (6 bases). The V and J ends lost 4 bases and 0 bases respectively, with 16 bases between them. From germline, CDR1 is LGHNA and CDR2 YSLEER. The CDR3 sequence is 16 residues long. Here the CDR3 reads CASSPSLAEPSYEQYF. The DNA for the CDR3 is TGCGCCAGCAGCCCCTCCTTAGCGGAACCCTCCTACGAGCAGTACTTC.

The chain couples TRBV13 to TRBJ2-7; 11 nucleotides align to TRBD2. CDR1 and CDR2 from the germline V gene are PRHDT and FYEKMQ (reference sequence). The CDR3 has 18 residues. Trimming at V came to 1 base and at J to 2 bases, leaving 10 bases not matched to a gene. The CDR3 coding sequence is TGTGCCAGCAGCTTAGCGGGCCAGGGGGGACTAGCGGCCTACGAGCAGTACTTC. As protein: CASSLAGQGGLAAYEQYF. Full variable domain (remainder filled in from reference TRBV13 and TRBJ2-7): AAGVIQSPRHLIKEKRETATLKCYPIPRHDTVYWYQQGPGQDPQFLISFYEKMQSDKGSIPDRFSAQQFSDYHSELNMSSLELGDSALYFCASSLAGQGGLAAYEQYFGPGTRLTVT.

In this sample, this clone turned up once. The rearrangement uses TRBV5-1 and TRBJ2-7, with D tentatively TRBD1 or TRBD2 (5 bases each). Trimming cost V 3 bases and J 2 bases, with 12 bases left between them. From germline, CDR1 is SGHRS and CDR2 YFSETQ. This CDR3 is built from 14 residues. The CDR3 sequence is CASSSWDGPYEQYF. CDR3 DNA sequence: TGCGCCAGCAGCTCCTGGGACGGCCCCTACGAGCAGTACTTC. Variable domain in full (rest from reference TRBV5-1 and TRBJ2-7): KAGVTQTPRYLIKTRGQQVTLSCSPISGHRSVSWYQQTPGQGLQFLFEYFSETQRNKGNFPGRFSGRQFSNSRSEMNVSTLELGDSALYLCASSSWDGPYEQYFGPGTRLTVT.

This clone appeared once. V usage is TRBV27 and J usage is TRBJ2-7; D may be TRBD1 (5 bases). This CDR3 region has 16 residues. V was trimmed by 0 bases and J by 0 bases, leaving 12 bases between them. Germline CDR1 is MNHEY and CDR2 is SMNVEV (reference sequence). The CDR3 coding sequence is TGTGCCAGCAGTTTATCGGGCAGGGAAGTCTCCTACGAGCAGTACTTC. Its protein is CASSLSGREVSYEQYF.